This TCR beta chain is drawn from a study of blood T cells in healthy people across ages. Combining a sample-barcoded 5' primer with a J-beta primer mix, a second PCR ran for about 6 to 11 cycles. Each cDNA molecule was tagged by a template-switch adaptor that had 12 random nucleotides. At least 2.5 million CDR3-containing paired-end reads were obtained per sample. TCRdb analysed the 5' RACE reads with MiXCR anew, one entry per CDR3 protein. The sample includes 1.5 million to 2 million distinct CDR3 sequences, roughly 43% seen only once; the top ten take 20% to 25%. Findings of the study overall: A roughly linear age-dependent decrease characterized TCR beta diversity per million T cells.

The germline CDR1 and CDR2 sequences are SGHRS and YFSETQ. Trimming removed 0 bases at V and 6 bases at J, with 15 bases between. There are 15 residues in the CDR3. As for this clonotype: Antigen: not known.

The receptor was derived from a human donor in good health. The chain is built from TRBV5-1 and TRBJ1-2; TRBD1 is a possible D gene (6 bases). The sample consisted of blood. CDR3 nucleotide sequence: TGCGCCAGCAGCTTGGATCAGGGGACCGAGAATGGCTACACCTTC. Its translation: CASSLDQGTENGYTF.